This T cell receptor (beta chain) emerged from a study of T cell responses to AZD1222 COVID-19 vaccine. General observations from the study: It should be noted that donors were predominantly white British and more often female, and clonal diversity was possibly underestimated.

Repertoires were generated with immunoSEQ multiplex PCR, while TCRdb's copy carries only in-frame clones and drops some. The table includes 250,000 to 300,000 clones, almost 95% detected once. J was trimmed by 4 bases and V by 3 bases; bases with no gene match: 24. Looked up from germline, CDR1 is GTSNPN and CDR2 is SVGIG (reference sequence). This CDR3 has 20 residues. On this clone itself: Antigen specificity is unknown.

The clonotype was recovered from an adult who received the AZD1222 COVID-19 vaccine. Source: peripheral blood, taken 28 days after the second AZD1222 dose. J is TRBJ1-2 and V is TRBV30; TRBD1 aligns across 9 bases. CDR3 protein: CAWSDSKWLTDRGGIYGYTF. The DNA for the CDR3 is TGTGCCTGGAGCGACTCCAAATGGTTGACCGACAGGGGGGGTATCTATGGCTACACCTTC.